This T cell receptor beta chain was captured by sequencing in a study of cytotoxic CD8 clonotypes in ibrutinib-treated CLL (dated by TCRdb to the early 2020s). As for the study more broadly: The cohort was composed of about 10 relapsed/refractory and approximately 16 treatment-naive patients; IGHV unmutated status was identified in approximately 18 patients. Responses were partial in around 25 patients and complete in 2; after median about 68 months follow-up, about 14 stayed in remission and some twelve progressed. Samples at response were collected after a median of 12 months of treatment, with a range of roughly 6 to 40 months. On average, each sample had about 250,000 productive templates and 96,000 or so productive rearrangements. Longitudinal samples were available for about 30% of the roughly 90 trial participants. Cryopreserved peripheral blood mononuclear cells were obtained prior to treatment, at the time of response, and at either disease progression or sustained remission. All remission and progressive disease samples were collected while patients were still receiving ibrutinib.

Points the paper makes about the study in general: An increase in clonality was observed at ibrutinib response, with clonality remaining stable during sustained remission and falling back toward baseline at progression. Sampling times were not matched between patients in sustained remission and patients whose disease was progressing, and lymph node repertoires were not examined. Baseline clonality was found to be higher than that of age-matched healthy donors and was strongly correlated with circulating CD8+ T-cell counts. Public clonotypes were rare and either shrank or stayed stable during treatment, and the rise in clonality at ibrutinib response reflected expansion of private clonotypes.

V loses 4 bases, J loses 7 bases, and the germline ends lie 13 bases apart. From a lookup of the germline V gene, CDR1 and CDR2 are SNHLY and FYNNEI. Measured from the cysteine to the phenylalanine, the CDR3 is 13 residues long. Of the read, only the CDR3 DNA is kept; its 39 bases are in frame from base 1. With regard to this clone: Its antigen has not been determined. No qualities accompany the bases; no much larger clone lies one base away.

On a MiSeq, deep resolution sequencing aimed for a depth between 1 in 1 million and 1 in 200,000 T cells, with each clonotype covered 10x on average. The immunoSEQ hsTCRB Kit was used to generate the TCR beta libraries. For the original study's pipeline: Data were analyzed with ImmunoSEQ Data Assistant and ImmunoSEQ Analyzer, with V, D and J genes assigned per IMGT definitions. Clonality was computed as one minus normalized Shannon entropy of productive rearrangement frequencies, ranging from 0 to 1. Only overrepresented clonotypes making up at least 0.05% of each patient's repertoire were included in the public clonotype analysis. Roughly 13 age-matched healthy donor repertoires from immuneACCESS served as clonality controls. TCRdb holds this immuneACCESS table with in-frame rearrangements only. Some clones are missing; in checked studies, unresolved V genes explain under half, and the rest has no known cause. The V and J calls and clone size are taken from that table; D and trimming were inferred from the DNA. This sample has 110,000 to 150,000 clones in its table, and 70% to 80% of those were observed once. The ten largest clones take up 25% to 30% of the sample.

This specimen's time point label, interpreted: about 11 months on ibrutinib. Approximately 2 micrograms of genomic DNA were extracted from cryopreserved PBMCs for TCR beta library preparation. High-throughput TCR beta sequencing was performed on longitudinal blood samples from CLL patients receiving ibrutinib monotherapy. The patients took part in an open-label, single-center phase 2 trial of ibrutinib monotherapy. This receptor was taken from a human donor with chronic lymphocytic leukemia. Sequenced here: PBMCs, sampled after 12 months of ibrutinib treatment. Recombination joined TRBV2 with TRBJ1-2, with the D gene not clear enough to name. The CDR3 has the sequence CASSGSASSGYTF. The nucleotides are TGTGCCAGCAGTGGGTCCGCCTCCAGTGGCTACACCTTC.